The 6 T cell receptor beta chains presented below share a single source sample, sequenced in a study of cytomegalovirus exposure and HLA in healthy donors. A multiplex PCR was run with 60 Vbeta primers and 13 Jbeta primers. Clones were sequenced by immunoSEQ multiplex PCR, and TCRdb holds only the in-frame ones, with some missing. The profile shows more than 95,000 clones, approximately 80% of them singletons. Sequencing was performed on PBMCs. The receptors here all came from a woman in her thirties or forties in good health and CMV-seropositive.

The sample holds a few counts of this clone. This chain uses TRBV5-1 with TRBJ2-1; 10 nucleotides line up with TRBD2. V lost 0 bases to trimming and J lost 6 bases; unmatched junction nucleotides: 0. There are 14 residues in the CDR3. Germline CDR1 reads SGHRS; CDR2 reads YFSETQ. CDR3 sequence (DNA): TGCGCCAGCAGCTTGGCTAGCGGGAGCAATGAGCAGTTCTTC. Translation: CASSLASGSNEQFF.

The chain uses TRBV6-6 and TRBJ2-1, with 7 bases matching TRBD2. The V segment lost 10 bases and the J segment 6 bases; nucleotides outside the gene matches: 6. This CDR3 contains 12 residues. Germline CDR1 reads MNHNY; CDR2 reads SVGAGI (reference sequence). The CDR3 here is CATAGGTNEQFF. CDR3 DNA sequence: TGTGCCACCGCCGGGGGGACCAATGAGCAGTTCTTC.

This clone was recorded once. The chain is built from TRBV29-1 and TRBJ2-7; D is possibly TRBD2 (5 bases). The CDR3 extends over 13 amino acids. The V and J ends lost 4 bases and 0 bases respectively, with 10 bases between them. CDR1 SQVTM and CDR2 ANQGSEA come from the germline V gene. For the CDR3, the DNA is TGCAGCGTTGGACTATCGAGCTCCTACGAGCAGTACTTC. Translated: CSVGLSSSYEQYF.

This clone was observed once. The V and J genes are TRBV6-5 and TRBJ1-2, with 9 bases lining up with TRBD1. Germline CDR1 is MNHEY and CDR2 is SVGAGI. This CDR3 is 15 amino acids long. V lost 5 bases to trimming and J lost 6 bases; unmatched junction nucleotides: 10. The CDR3 coding sequence is TGTGCCAGCAGTACAAAACAGGGGGCGCGGCATGGCTACACCTTC. It is translated as CASSTKQGARHGYTF.

By frequency in the sample, this clone is medium-sized. The J gene is TRBJ2-1, the V gene TRBV6-1, with 7 bases that match TRBD1. V lost 6 bases and J lost 1; bases outside the gene matches: 3. The germline CDR1 and CDR2 sequences are MNHNS and SASEGT. The CDR3 is 14 residues long. The CDR3 DNA is TGTGCCAGCAGCCAGGGGGAGTCCTACAATGAGCAGTTCTTC. Protein sequence: CASSQGESYNEQFF.

This clone was observed a single time. J is TRBJ2-7 and V is TRBV9, with 9 bases lining up with TRBD2. There are 14 residues in the CDR3. Trimming cost V 0 bases and J 5 bases; bases outside gene matches: 3. CDR1 is SGDLS, CDR2 YYNGEE, per germline. The CDR3, as DNA: TGTGCCAGCAGCGTAGGGACTAGCGAGAACGAGCAGTACTTC. Its translation: CASSVGTSENEQYF. Full variable domain (rest looked up from reference TRBV9 and TRBJ2-7): DSGVTQTPKHLITATGQRVTLRCSPRSGDLSVYWYQQSLDQGLQFLIQYYNGEERAKGNILERFSAQQFPDLHSELNLSSLELGDSALYFCASSVGTSENEQYFGPGTRLTVT.